This T cell receptor beta chain was recovered during a study of STAT5B mutations in CD4+ large granular lymphocyte leukemia (dated by TCRdb to 2022 to 2024). About the study as a whole: Among the healthy controls, the CDR3 'QG' motif was associated with a particular HLA allele. The study compared the TCRbeta repertoires of patients with CD4+ T-cell large granular lymphocyte leukemia against those of healthy blood donors. Flow cytometry performed on FACSCanto II or FACSVerse showed that the purified fractions had more than 95% purity among lymphocytes.

CDR1 LNHDA and CDR2 SQIVND were looked up in the germline V gene (reference sequence). From the cysteine through the phenylalanine, the CDR3 covers 13 amino acids. The entry retains the CDR3 DNA only, 39 bases that are in frame from base 1. V is clipped by 3 bases and J by 7 bases, and the sequence between their germline boundaries is 10 bases long. As regards this clone: It lacks a known antigen. Base qualities are not recorded, but no much larger clone differs from it by a single base.

The research as a whole found: Enrichment of TRBV06-family usage was observed among the top patient clones (8/27) relative to healthy controls (2/35). Main leukemic clonotypes were private to each patient, although roughly 26% appeared at low frequency in other patients' non-leukemic repertoires. Compared with healthy CD4+ repertoires, CD4-sorted patient repertoires appeared more clonal, and this difference remained even after the putative leukemic clones were removed. The data were not HLA-matched, and the higher clonality in CD4+ T-LGLL than in CD8+ T-LGLL could be due to the relatively small sample size.

TCRbeta rearrangements were sequenced from genomic DNA using the immunoSEQ assay at survey resolution. The study's processing was this. In the TCR sequencing data, the lowest productive clonotype frequency that could be detected was 2.59 x 10-5. Analyses included only productive TCRbeta rearrangements, meaning complete and in-frame sequences. The clonality of each sample was calculated as Simpson clonality in the immunoSEQ Analyzer version 3.0. Clones were grouped by frequency into very rare, small, medium, large (1-20%) or hyperexpanded (>20%) categories. Generation probabilities were estimated with OLGA 1.2.3, V-gene circos plots were generated with VDJtools, specificities were searched for in VDJdb, and CDR3 motifs were identified with GLIPH. Drawn from immuneACCESS, this table holds only the in-frame rearrangements with V and J called that TCRdb kept. Clones are partly lost; checked studies trace under half to an unresolved V gene and leave the rest unexplained. The DNA was the basis for D and trimming; V, J and clone size are from that table. The table for this sample lists about 45,000 clones; about 86% of them were counted only once. About 2.8% of the sample is in the top ten clones.

Healthy controls were roughly 40 blood donors whose buffy coats came from the Finnish Red Cross blood service. All TCR-sequenced material derived from peripheral blood: patient blood samples and healthy donor buffy coats. Ficoll-Hypaque gradient centrifugation was used to isolate peripheral blood mononuclear cells. Magnetic purification was used to isolate CD4+ cells from the buffy coats of the healthy controls. The Gentra Puregene Cell and Tissue kit was used to extract genomic DNA, and a Qubit 2.0 fluorometer was used to measure the amount of genomic DNA. The chain uses TRBV19 and TRBJ2-1; there is no confident call for the D gene. Sequencing was done on a sample of CD4+ T cells from blood buffy coats. The TCR comes from a human donor in good health. The CDR3 reads CASSMATFNEQFF. The nucleotide sequence is TGTGCCAGTAGTATGGCGACGTTTAATGAGCAGTTCTTC.